This T cell receptor (beta chain) appears in the sequencing data of a study of cytomegalovirus exposure and HLA in healthy donors. Background on the study: Early released data comprised around 85 million unique TCRs from HLA-typed donors. Study-level points and caveats: Overall, about 160 TCR beta chains were annotated as cytomegalovirus-associated. Looking again later, the authors saw that most CMV-associated TCR beta chains seemed HLA-restricted. In a later analysis, HLA-associated beta chains showed higher expansion and lower generation probabilities than comparable chains.

To note about this clone: Antigen: not known.

A multiplex PCR was run with 60 Vbeta primers and 13 Jbeta primers. The assay was immunoSEQ multiplex PCR, and TCRdb's table has in-frame clones only and misses some. The top ten clones hold about 6.8% of a sample with roughly 50,000 clones, under 80% of them seen once. Germline V gene sequence: CDR1 GTSNPN, CDR2 SVGIG (reference sequence). The CDR3 consists of 13 residues. The germline V and J ends were trimmed by 2 bases and 5 bases, with 12 bases remaining between them. This sequence originates from a man under 40 in good health and CMV-seropositive. The source material was PBMCs. The rearrangement uses TRBV30 and TRBJ2-5; D may be TRBD1 (6 bases). This CDR3 reads CAWSSGAEETQYF. The CDR3 DNA follows: TGTGCCTGGAGTTCAGGGGCGGAGGAGACCCAGTACTTC. The variable domain in full, with the rest retrieved from reference TRBV30 and TRBJ2-5, is SQTIHQWPATLVQPVGSPLSLECTVEGTSNPNLYWYRQAAGRGLQLLFYSVGIGQISSEVPQNLSASRPQDRQFILSSKKLLLSDSGFYLCAWSSGAEETQYFGPGTRLLVL.